This T cell receptor (beta chain) is drawn from a study of vaccination effects on CD4 cells after COVID-19. General study results and limits: After vaccination of healthy people, only 1 of 255 vaccine-induced clones cross-reacted with common cold coronaviruses. Among infection- and vaccine-induced clones, marked clonal contraction occurred late after vaccination.

This clone appeared once. Antigen specificity is unknown. Method: immunoSEQ multiplex PCR; TCRdb's copy keeps in-frame clones and lacks some. The table includes tens of thousands of clones, approximately 69% detected once. Before any sequencing was done, the ViraFEST assay used viral peptide pools to expand antigen-specific CD4+ T cells. Isolating CD4+ T cells followed approximately 10 days of culture. The study found no prior SARS-CoV-2 infection in the vaccine recipients, who tested negative for nucleocapsid antibodies. IL-2 at about 10 IU/ml and peptides at 8.5 to 10 ug/ml were added to cultured PBMC, two million per well. Cells had half their medium changed to IL-2 medium on days 3 and 7. CDR3 length equals 15 residues. Germline V gives CDR1 SGHTA, CDR2 FQGNSA. Deletions cut 5 bases from V and 1 base from J, with 13 bases between.

This clonotype was sampled from a human donor who received a COVID-19 vaccine. The material was CD4+ T cells from PBMCs cultured with SARS-CoV-2 spike peptides, obtained before COVID-19 vaccination. The chain employs TRBV7-2 and TRBJ2-3; D not certain. CDR3 coding DNA: TGTGCCAGCAGCCCGGGCCCCTACGGCACAGATACGCAGTATTTT. Translation gives CASSPGPYGTDTQYF.